This T cell receptor beta chain is drawn from a study of CD8+ T cells in alopecia areata. General study findings and limits: Across lesional scalp, and particularly alopecia totalis/universalis, clonality surpassed that of normal scalp. Sequence data from scalp samples additionally include resident alphabeta T cells of normal skin.

Extracted RNA was reverse transcribed into cDNA, the sequencing template. Measured with immunoSEQ multiplex PCR; TCRdb has only the in-frame clones, and not every one. The data show 110,000 or so clones, with roughly 69% seen just once and around 2.7% held by the top ten. This CDR3 is built from 13 residues. Germline V gives CDR1 SQVTM, CDR2 ANQGSEA. V trimming: 7 bases; J trimming: 5 bases; junction bases outside the gene matches: 6. Concerning this clone: Its antigen remains unknown.

This receptor was obtained from a human donor in good health. The sequenced sample consisted of CD4+ T cells sorted from blood. The chain employs TRBV29-1 and TRBJ2-1; TRBD1 aligns across 9 bases. The CDR3: CSAGDRVNNEQFF. The CDR3 region has the DNA TGCAGCGCTGGGGACAGGGTAAACAATGAGCAGTTCTTC.